A selection of T cell receptor beta chains follows, all from one sample in a study of CD8 T cells in Susac syndrome. TCRdb independently ran MiXCR on the immunoSEQ multiplex PCR reads; one entry per CDR3 protein. The table records roughly 150,000 distinct CDR3 sequences, less than 97% of them present only once. Material for sequencing was CD8+ T cells from PBMCs. These receptors all come from a human donor with multiple sclerosis. Each CDR3 is given with its conserved first and last residue. D genes are given only for firm matches. Not all rows give a size; the values are once, few, many and, for expanded clones, a class.

v_gene,len,d_gene,abundance,j_gene,CDR3nt,CDR3aa
TRBV4-2,11,.,.,TRBJ2-1,TGTGCCAGCAGCCAAGTCCATGAGCAGTTCTTC,CASSQVHEQFF
TRBV15,15,TRBD1,once,TRBJ1-1,TGTGCCACCAGCAGAGGGTCGGAGGGGGCAACTGAAGCTTTCTTT,CATSRGSEGATEAFF
TRBV29-1,12,.,.,TRBJ2-7,TGCAGCGTTGAATTGGCAGACTACGAGCAGTACTTC,CSVELADYEQYF
TRBV7-2,13,.,once,TRBJ2-7,TGTGCCAGCAGCCTGGACCTTACCTACGAGCAGTACTTC,CASSLDLTYEQYF
TRBV9,15,.,.,TRBJ2-1,TGTGCCAGCAGCGTAGAGGGGGGGCCAGGTAATGAGCAGTTCTTC,CASSVEGGPGNEQFF
TRBV30,13,TRBD1,.,TRBJ2-7,TGTGCCTGGGCGGACAGGTACCCCTACGAGCAGTACTTC,CAWADRYPYEQYF
TRBV7-6,14,.,once,TRBJ2-7,TGTGCCAGCAGCTTCGAAGGAGGGTTCCACGAGCAGTACTTC,CASSFEGGFHEQYF
TRBV29-1,10,.,.,TRBJ1-1,TGCAGCGCTGGAGGGGTAGAAGCTTTCTTT,CSAGGVEAFF
TRBV25-1,13,.,.,TRBJ1-2,TGTGCCAGCAGTGAAGGGGTTATGCGCGGCTACACCTTC,CASSEGVMRGYTF
TRBV6-6,16,TRBD2,.,TRBJ2-1,TGTGCCAGCAGGAAAGATCCGGGACTAGCGGGGAATGAGCAGTTCTTC,CASRKDPGLAGNEQFF
TRBV12-3/TRBV12-4,14,TRBD2,.,TRBJ2-7,TGTGCCAGCAGCACTAGCGGGGGGGCCTACGAGCAGTACTTC,CASSTSGGAYEQYF
TRBV27,14,.,.,TRBJ1-4,TGTGCCAGCAGTTTATCGCAAGGGAGGGAAAAACTGTTTTTT,CASSLSQGREKLFF
TRBV6-5,11,.,once,TRBJ1-1,TGTGCCACTGCCCGAGGGACTGAAGCTTTCTTT,CATARGTEAFF
TRBV12-3/TRBV12-4,15,.,.,TRBJ2-2,TGTGCCAGCAGCCAGGACAGTCCGAACACCGGGGAGCTGTTTTTT,CASSQDSPNTGELFF
TRBV18,14,.,.,TRBJ2-7,TGTGCCAGCTCCCTTCCGGGACGGAGCTACGAGCAGTACTTC,CASSLPGRSYEQYF
TRBV13,16,.,.,TRBJ2-4,TGTGCCAGCAGCTCGCTGCGCCTAGGGGTATCGGACATTCAGTACTTC,CASSSLRLGVSDIQYF
TRBV7-6,15,.,.,TRBJ1-5,TGTGCCAGCAGCTCTAGGGGCCACCTGAATCAGCCCCACCATTTT,CASSSRGHLNQPHHF
TRBV20-1,16,.,.,TRBJ1-2,TGCAGTGCTAGAGGGCCCACAGGGACTGGAAGCTATGGCTACACCTTC,CSARGPTGTGSYGYTF
TRBV27,16,.,.,TRBJ2-1,TGTGCCAGCAGCCCTACCGGGTTTAGCCGAGGGAATGAGCAGTTCTTC,CASSPTGFSRGNEQFF
TRBV20-1,15,TRBD2,once,TRBJ2-2,TGCAGTGCTAAGGGGGGTAGCGGGGACGCCGGGGAGCTGTTTTTT,CSAKGGSGDAGELFF
TRBV28,13,.,.,TRBJ2-7,TGTGCTTCCGGCAGGTCTACTTTCTACGAGCAGTACTTC,CASGRSTFYEQYF
TRBV24-1,19,.,.,TRBJ2-5,TGTGCCACCAGTGATTTTCTTCCCAGGGAAGGACGGAGTGAGGAGACCCAGTACTTC,CATSDFLPREGRSEETQYF
TRBV7-9,13,.,.,TRBJ1-4,TGTGCCAGCAGCTTCGGCACAGATGAAAAACTGTTTTTT,CASSFGTDEKLFF
TRBV3-1,15,.,once,TRBJ1-6,TGTGCCAGCAGCCAGACAGGTTACCTTGATTCACCCCTCCACTTT,CASSQTGYLDSPLHF
TRBV18,18,.,.,TRBJ2-2,TGTGCCAGCTCACCTGTTCCCAGGCGCCATCGGGCCACCGGGGAGCTGTTTTTT,CASSPVPRRHRATGELFF
TRBV29-1,17,TRBD1,.,TRBJ1-2,TGCAGCGTTGTTGGTGGGACAGCAGACACCTCTAACTATGGCTACACCTTC,CSVVGGTADTSNYGYTF
TRBV14,13,.,.,TRBJ2-1,TGTGCCAGCAGCCAAGTTGGGACTAATGAGCAGTTCTTC,CASSQVGTNEQFF
TRBV4-1,15,TRBD1,.,TRBJ1-2,TGCGCCAGCAGCCAAGAGAACAGGGGACCCTATGGCTACACCTTC,CASSQENRGPYGYTF
TRBV19,13,.,.,TRBJ2-7,TGTGCCAGTAGTGCCGGGGAACGGTACGAGCAGTACTTC,CASSAGERYEQYF
TRBV5-1,15,.,.,TRBJ2-7,TGCGCCAGCAGCTTGTATTGGCAGGGCCCCTACGAGCAGTACTTC,CASSLYWQGPYEQYF
TRBV2,16,.,.,TRBJ2-3,TGTGCCAGCAGGGAACAGGGCTTTGATCGTGCAGATACGCAGTATTTT,CASREQGFDRADTQYF
TRBV29-1,13,.,.,TRBJ2-1,TGCAGCGCCACACTGGTCTTTGACAATGAGCAGTTCTTC,CSATLVFDNEQFF
TRBV4-1,16,.,.,TRBJ1-2,TGCGCCAGCAGCCACGCCCGGGGCCCCCGTCAGGGTGGCTACACCTTC,CASSHARGPRQGGYTF
TRBV7-9,17,TRBD1,.,TRBJ2-6,TGTGCCAGCAGCTTAGCGACAGGGGGATCTGGGGCCAACGTCCTGACTTTC,CASSLATGGSGANVLTF
TRBV2,17,TRBD2,.,TRBJ2-7,TGTGCCAGCCCTACCGGCGGGGGGAACCTGCTCTCCTACGAGCAGTACTTC,CASPTGGGNLLSYEQYF
TRBV20-1,15,TRBD2,.,TRBJ2-5,TGCAGTGCTCGCATCGGGGGGACGTACCAAGAGACCCAGTACTTC,CSARIGGTYQETQYF
TRBV20-1,15,.,.,TRBJ1-1,TGCAGTGCTAGTGACCAGAAAGGCCTGAACACTGAAGCTTTCTTT,CSASDQKGLNTEAFF
TRBV6-4,20,TRBD1,.,TRBJ1-6,TGTGCCAGCAGTCCCCGGTCCCCACCTCAGAGACGGGACAGGATAGAGCCCCTCCACTTT,CASSPRSPPQRRDRIEPLHF
TRBV6-5,13,.,.,TRBJ2-1,TGTGCCAGCAGTTACTCATCCGACGATGAGCAGTTCTTC,CASSYSSDDEQFF
TRBV4-2,15,TRBD1,.,TRBJ1-2,TGTGCCAGCAGCCAGGCGACAGGGGCTCCCTATGGCTACACCTTC,CASSQATGAPYGYTF
TRBV4-1,15,TRBD1,.,TRBJ1-6,TGCGCCAGCAGCCAGGGACAGGGGTCAAATTCACCCCTCCACTTT,CASSQGQGSNSPLHF
TRBV14,15,.,.,TRBJ1-5,TGTGCCAGCAGCCAAGGGCAGGGTAGCAATCAGCCCCAGCATTTT,CASSQGQGSNQPQHF
TRBV27,14,.,.,TRBJ1-1,TGTGCCAGCAGTTTGCAGTCAGGCGGCACTGAAGCTTTCTTT,CASSLQSGGTEAFF
TRBV6-5,15,.,.,TRBJ2-1,TGTGCCAGCAGTTACACTCCGGGACTCCGAAATGAGCAGTTCTTC,CASSYTPGLRNEQFF
TRBV7-9,13,.,.,TRBJ2-2,TGTGCCAGCAGCGACCAGGGGACCGGGGAGCTGTTTTTT,CASSDQGTGELFF
TRBV30,13,.,.,TRBJ2-7,TGTGCCTGGAGTGTAGACCTCCGGACAGAGCAGTACTTC,CAWSVDLRTEQYF
TRBV2,16,.,.,TRBJ2-3,TGTGCCAGCAGTGTAACGGGAGACTCGAGCACAGATACGCAGTATTTT,CASSVTGDSSTDTQYF
TRBV29-1,13,TRBD1,.,TRBJ1-2,TGCAGCGCCCGGACTGGACAGGGCAAAGACTACACCTTC,CSARTGQGKDYTF
TRBV2,16,.,.,TRBJ2-7,TGTGCCAGCAGTGTAGAGCCCGAGAGCTCTCAGGACGAGCAGTACTTC,CASSVEPESSQDEQYF
TRBV20-1,15,TRBD1,once,TRBJ2-5,TGCAGTGCGACTTCCGGACAGGGACGACTAGAGACCCAGTACTTC,CSATSGQGRLETQYF
TRBV27,16,.,.,TRBJ2-1,TGTGCCAGCAGTTTACAGGGTTGGAGCTCCTACAATGAGCAGTTCTTC,CASSLQGWSSYNEQFF
TRBV4-2,15,.,.,TRBJ2-1,TGTGCCAGCAGCTACAACGTTCGCGGGGACAATGAGCAGTTCTTC,CASSYNVRGDNEQFF